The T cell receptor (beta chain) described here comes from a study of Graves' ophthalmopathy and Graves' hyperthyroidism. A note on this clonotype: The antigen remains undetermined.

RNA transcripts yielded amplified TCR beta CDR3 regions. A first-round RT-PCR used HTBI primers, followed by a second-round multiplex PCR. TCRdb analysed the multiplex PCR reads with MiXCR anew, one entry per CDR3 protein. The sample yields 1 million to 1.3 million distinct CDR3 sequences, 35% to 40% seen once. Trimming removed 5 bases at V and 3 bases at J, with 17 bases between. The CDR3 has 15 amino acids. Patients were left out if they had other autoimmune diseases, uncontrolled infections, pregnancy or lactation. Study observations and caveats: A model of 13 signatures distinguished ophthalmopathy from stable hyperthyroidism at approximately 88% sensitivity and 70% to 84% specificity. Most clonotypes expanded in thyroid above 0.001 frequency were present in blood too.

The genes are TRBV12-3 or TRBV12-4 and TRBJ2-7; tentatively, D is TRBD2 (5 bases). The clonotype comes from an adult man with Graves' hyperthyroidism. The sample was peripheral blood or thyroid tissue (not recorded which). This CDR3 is CASSPDGEGSYEQYF. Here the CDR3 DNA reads TGTGCCAGCAGTCCGGACGGGGAAGGTAGCTACGAGCAGTACTTC.